Below are 5 T cell receptor beta chains sequenced from a single sample in a study of spatial heterogeneity in lung cancer. This sample's time point: blood at routine non-recurrence follow-up after resection. TCRdb redid the calling of the 5' RACE reads with MiXCR, one entry per CDR3 protein. The sample includes under 150,000 distinct CDR3 sequences, 10% to 14% seen only once; the top ten take 24%. The sample was PBMCs, taken at follow-up. These receptors all come from a female donor with early-stage non-small cell lung cancer.

This chain uses TRBV3-1 with TRBJ2-1, with D possibly being TRBD2 (5 bases). CDR3 length: 13 residues. V was pared by 7 bases and J by 9 bases, with 16 bases between. Germline V gene data show CDR1 as LGHDT and CDR2 as YNNKEL (reference sequence). The CDR3 reads CASTHEGRGEQFF. Written as DNA, the CDR3 is TGTGCCAGCACCCACGAGGGCCGCGGTGAGCAGTTCTTC.

This clonotype was seen only a few times. The CDR3 sequence is CSARVRDEKLFF. CDR3 DNA: TGCAGTGCTAGAGTTAGGGATGAAAAACTGTTTTTT. The chain is built from TRBV20-1 and TRBJ1-4; no firm D call. The CDR3 runs 12 residues. In germline, CDR1 is DFQATT, CDR2 SNEGSKA (reference sequence). The germline V and J ends were trimmed by 1 base and 6 bases, with 6 bases remaining between them.

As for this clonotype: Because it lacks the conserved phenylalanine or tryptophan at the end, this CDR3 is likely a read error. This sequence joins TRBV7-9 and TRBJ2-1, with 10 bases lining up with TRBD2. Trimming took 2 bases from V and 10 from J; bases not matched to a gene: 5. Germline assignment: CDR1 SEHNR and CDR2 FQNEAQ (reference sequence). CDR3 length: 14 amino acids. The CDR3 nucleotides read TGTGCCAGCAGCTTAACTAGCGGGAACTCCGAGCAGTTCCTC. Translating gives CASSLTSGNSEQFL.

The CDR3 loop is CASTLTVQSSGYTF. The CDR3 nucleotides read TGTGCCAGCACCCTCACTGTACAGTCCTCTGGCTACACCTTC. The chain couples TRBV11-2 to TRBJ1-2; D is unclear. Trimming pared 7 bases from V and 7 bases from J, leaving 19 bases between. Germline loops: CDR1 SGHAT, CDR2 FQNNGV. This CDR3 has 14 amino acids.

To note about this clonotype: A much bigger clone sits one base away, suggesting this may be a read error. The chain employs TRBV11-2 and TRBJ1-5; D unclear. Germline V gene sequence: CDR1 SGHAT, CDR2 FQNNGV. This CDR3 has 13 residues. Trimming took off 8 bases at V and 0 bases at J, with 8 bases between the two ends. In DNA form, the CDR3 reads TGTGCCAGCCCCACGTATAGCAATCAGCCCCAGCATTTT. This encodes CASPTYSNQPQHF.